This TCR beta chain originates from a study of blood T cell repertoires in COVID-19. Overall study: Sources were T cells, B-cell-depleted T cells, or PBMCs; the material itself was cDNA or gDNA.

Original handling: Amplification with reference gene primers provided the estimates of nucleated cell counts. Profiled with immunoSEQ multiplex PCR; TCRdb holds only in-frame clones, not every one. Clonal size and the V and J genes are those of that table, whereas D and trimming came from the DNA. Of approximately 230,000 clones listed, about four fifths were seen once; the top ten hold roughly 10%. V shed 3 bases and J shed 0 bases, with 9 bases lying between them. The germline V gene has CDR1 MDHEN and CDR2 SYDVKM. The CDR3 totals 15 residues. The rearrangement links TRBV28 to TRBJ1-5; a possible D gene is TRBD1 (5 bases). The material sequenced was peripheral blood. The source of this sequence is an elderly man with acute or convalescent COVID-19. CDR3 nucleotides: TGTGCCAGCAGTTTGAAGGGGCTTAGCAATCAGCCCCAGCATTTT. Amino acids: CASSLKGLSNQPQHF.